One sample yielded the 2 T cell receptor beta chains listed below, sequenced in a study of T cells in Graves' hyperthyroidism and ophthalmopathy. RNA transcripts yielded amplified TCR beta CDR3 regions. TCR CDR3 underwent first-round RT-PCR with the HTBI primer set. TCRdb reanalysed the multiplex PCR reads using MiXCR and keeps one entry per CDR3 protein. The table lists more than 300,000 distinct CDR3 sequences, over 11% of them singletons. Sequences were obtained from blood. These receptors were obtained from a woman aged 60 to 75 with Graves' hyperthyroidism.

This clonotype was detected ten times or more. The chain's CDR3 is CASSPLAVPDNEQFF. The CDR3 DNA reads TGTGCCAGCAGTCCACTAGCGGTTCCCGACAATGAGCAGTTCTTC. V is TRBV12-3 or TRBV12-4 and J is TRBJ2-1, with 8 bases lining up with TRBD2. The V segment lost 5 bases and the J segment 5 bases; nucleotides outside the gene matches: 8. The length of the CDR3 is 15 residues.

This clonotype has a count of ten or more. The CDR3 loop reads CSARGGTSNEQFF. The CDR3 DNA follows: TGCAGTGCTAGAGGCGGTACTAGCAATGAGCAGTTCTTC. The rearrangement joins TRBV20-1 to TRBJ2-1; the D gene is possibly TRBD2 (5 bases). Trimming stripped 1 base from V and 6 bases from J, with 10 bases between. CDR1 DFQATT and CDR2 SNEGSKA come from the germline V gene (reference sequence). This CDR3 has 13 amino acids.